What follows describes a single TCR beta chain. Generated by immunoSEQ multiplex PCR, the TCRdb table keeps only in-frame clones and is missing some. The sample lists about 75,000 clones, less than 95% occurring once. V was clipped by 2 bases and J by 8 bases, with 11 bases between them. The CDR3 covers 13 residues. Germline loops: CDR1 SGDLS, CDR2 YYNGEE. The record originates from a study of control samples from healthy donors and cancer patients. The V and J genes are TRBV9 and TRBJ2-1; D possibly uses TRBD1 or TRBD2 (5 bases each). Sequenced input: blood. The TCR was taken from a middle-aged woman in good health. The CDR3 is CASSVAGSDEQFF. The CDR3 coding sequence is TGTGCCAGCAGCGTTGCAGGGAGCGATGAGCAGTTCTTC.